Detailed here is one T cell receptor beta chain. Between the trimmed V and J ends, which lost 1 base and 3 bases, there was a span of 6 bases. Germline CDR1 is SGHAT and CDR2 is FQNNGV. This CDR3 is built from 13 residues. This sample is part of a study of PD-1 blockade in mismatch repair-deficient tumors. About the research overall: Enrolled about 2012-2016, patients had progressing, pretreated mismatch repair-deficient cancers of about a dozen types.

Assay: immunoSEQ multiplex PCR; the TCRdb copy retains only in-frame clones and omits some. Among around 100,000 clones listed, 65% to 80% were seen once. This clonotype was obtained from an adult with mismatch repair-deficient cancer. Sequenced material: peripheral blood, taken just over 59 weeks after starting pembrolizumab. V gene TRBV11-2 combines with J gene TRBJ1-1; no firm D call. The CDR3 DNA reads TGTGCCAGCAGCTTAGGCAAAGACACTGAAGCTTTCTTT. Translated, it gives CASSLGKDTEAFF.